Presented here are 27 T cell receptor beta chains from one specimen sequenced in a study of T cells after posttransplantation cyclophosphamide. The table came from immunoSEQ multiplex PCR; TCRdb's copy has only in-frame clones and leaves some out. The sample has about 21,000 clones, approximately 86% seen once; the top ten hold about 2%. Controls had myeloablative marrow grafts with methotrexate and calcineurin inhibitor, sampled at 1 year. The sample in question was PBMCs, obtained approximately 360 days after allogeneic stem cell transplant with calcineurin inhibitor and methotrexate. These receptors were collected from a female patient in her 30s who received an allogeneic stem cell transplant from an unrelated donor, was CMV-positive, and had acute and chronic GVHD. Part of the T cell pool may stem from the graft donor.

The chain joins TRBV7-2 to TRBJ1-3; perhaps TRBD1 as D (5 bases). The CDR3 extends over 16 amino acids. Germline values: CDR1 SGHTA, CDR2 FQGNSA. The V and J ends lost 5 bases and 1 base respectively, with 15 bases between them. The CDR3 loop is CASSAGGKGSGNTIYF. Written as DNA, the CDR3 is TGTGCCAGCAGCGCGGGGGGGAAGGGGTCTGGAAACACCATATATTTT.

Comment on this clone: The junction departs from germline at one end; a sequencing error may be responsible. The genes are TRBV7-7 and TRBJ2-5; perhaps TRBD1 as D (6 bases). The CDR3 has 14 residues. CDR1 and CDR2 (germline): SSHAT, FNYEAQ (reference sequence). The CDR3 sequence: CASSLIGGWETQYF. For the CDR3, the DNA is TGTGCTAGCAGCTTAATTGGGGGCTGGGAGACCCAGTACTTC.

J is TRBJ1-2 and V is TRBV5-5; TRBD1 aligns across 8 bases. V was pared by 0 bases and J by 0 bases, with 4 bases of the junction left unmatched. The CDR3 contains 16 residues. Germline V gene sequence: CDR1 SGHKS, CDR2 YYEKEE (reference sequence). CDR3 in amino acids: CASSLGTGLPNYGYTF. The CDR3 DNA follows: TGTGCCAGCAGCTTGGGGACAGGGTTGCCTAACTATGGCTACACCTTC. Full variable domain (remainder filled in from reference TRBV5-5 and TRBJ1-2): DAGVTQSPTHLIKTRGQQVTLRCSPISGHKSVSWYQQVLGQGPQFIFQYYEKEERGRGNFPDRFSARQFPNYSSELNVNALLLGDSALYLCASSLGTGLPNYGYTFGSGTRLTVV.

V and J are TRBV9 and TRBJ1-2; 7 bases match TRBD1. The germline gives CDR1 SGDLS, CDR2 YYNGEE. The CDR3 has 15 amino acids. The V and J ends lost 4 bases and 8 bases, in that order; junction bases with no gene match: 14. The CDR3 loop is CASSPPRQGRPGYTF. CDR3 DNA: TGTGCCAGCAGCCCTCCTCGACAGGGAAGGCCCGGCTACACCTTC.

The gene calls are TRBV28 and TRBJ1-5; 7 positions match TRBD1. The CDR3 extends over 15 amino acids. CDR1 and CDR2 (germline): MDHEN, SYDVKM. After removal of 6 bases from V and 5 bases from J, the junction contained 10 bases not matched to a gene. The CDR3 spells CASSSSYRGYQPQHF. The CDR3, as DNA: TGTGCCAGCAGCTCTTCATACAGGGGCTATCAGCCCCAGCATTTT.

The chain links TRBV6-5 to TRBJ1-2, with 7 bases fitting TRBD1. Trimming took 1 base from V and 7 from J; bases not matched to a gene: 12. The CDR3 length is 16 residues. Germline values: CDR1 MNHEY, CDR2 SVGAGI. The DNA of the CDR3 is TGTGCCAGCAGTTACTTGGGGGGACAGCCATCCAGTGGCTACACCTTC. It codes for CASSYLGGQPSSGYTF.

The chain has TRBV10-2 and TRBJ2-7; a possible D gene is TRBD2 (6 bases). With 4 bases removed from V and 4 bases from J, the gap between germline ends came to 14 bases. This CDR3 contains 14 residues. Per the germline V gene, CDR1 is WSHSY and CDR2 is SAAADI. CDR3 DNA sequence: TGCGCCAGCAGTGCCGGGACTGGAGGATACGAGCAGTACTTC. Translating it yields CASSAGTGGYEQYF.

The chain employs TRBV19 and TRBJ2-2; 8 bases align to TRBD2. J gave up 4 bases and V 3 bases, and 7 bases lay outside the gene matches. Germline CDR1 LNHDA, CDR2 SQIVND (reference sequence). This CDR3 comprises 16 residues. CDR3 sequence: CASSIPRLASTGELFF. Written as DNA, the CDR3 is TGTGCCAGTAGTATCCCAAGACTAGCGAGCACCGGGGAGCTGTTTTTT.

CDR3 nucleotides: TGTGCCAGCAGCTTAGTAGCGGGGGGGTACGAGCAGTACTTC. As protein: CASSLVAGGYEQYF. The chain is built from TRBV7-6 and TRBJ2-7; 11 bases agree with TRBD2. Germline-derived CDR1 and CDR2 are SGHVS and FNYEAQ. The CDR3 is 14 amino acids. Trimming cost V 1 base and J 4 bases; bases outside gene matches: 0.

The DNA for the CDR3 is TGTGCCACCCAAACCTCTGGACAGGGAGTAATGAACACTGAAGCTTTCTTT. This encodes CATQTSGQGVMNTEAFF. This rearrangement joins TRBV10-3 to TRBJ1-1; 8 nucleotides align to TRBD1. This CDR3 has 17 residues. J gave up 0 bases and V 10 bases, and 16 bases lay outside the gene matches. The germline V gene encodes CDR1 ENHRY and CDR2 SYGVKD.

The V and J genes are TRBV7-3 and TRBJ2-2; D possibly corresponds to TRBD2 (6 bases). The CDR3 has 16 residues. Germline V gives CDR1 SGHTA, CDR2 FQGTGA. Trimming shortened V by 5 bases and J by 6 bases, and 19 bases separated the two germline ends. The CDR3 reads CASSASEGPNAGELFF. The CDR3 DNA is TGTGCCAGCAGCGCCTCGGAGGGCCCAAATGCCGGGGAGCTGTTTTTT.

The rearrangement links TRBV5-1 to TRBJ1-5; D call uncertain. Germline assignment: CDR1 SGHRS and CDR2 YFSETQ. CDR3 length: 14 residues. The V gene lost 4 bases and the J gene lost 6 bases, with 14 bases spanning the gap. The CDR3: CASSRDPGSQPQHF. CDR3 nucleotides: TGCGCCAGCAGCAGAGATCCGGGAAGTCAGCCCCAGCATTTT.

This chain connects TRBV6-5 to TRBJ1-5, with no clear D. CDR1 and CDR2 from the germline V gene are MNHEY and SVGAGI. This CDR3 contains 14 residues. The ends were cut back, 2 bases at V and 3 bases at J, with 8 bases in the middle. Written as DNA, the CDR3 is TGTGCCAGCAGTTACACCGGGGTCAATCAGCCCCAGCATTTT. It is translated as CASSYTGVNQPQHF.

The V call is TRBV30, the J call TRBJ1-2; weak D call: TRBD1 (5 bases). V was pared by 3 bases and J by 8 bases, with 16 bases between. The germline V gene encodes CDR1 GTSNPN and CDR2 SVGIG (reference sequence). This CDR3 comprises 13 residues. CDR3 sequence reads: CAWRDSGVGGYTF. CDR3 bases: TGTGCCTGGAGAGATTCGGGGGTGGGAGGCTACACCTTC.

This rearrangement joins TRBV6-5 to TRBJ1-2, with 8 bases fitting TRBD1. J gave up 7 bases and V 2 bases, and 6 bases lay outside the gene matches. The V gene's germline CDR1 is MNHEY and CDR2 SVGAGI. The CDR3 sequence is 14 residues long. This CDR3 reads CASSYKATGVGYTF. CDR3 in DNA: TGTGCCAGCAGTTACAAGGCGACAGGGGTTGGCTACACCTTC.

The V and J genes are TRBV11-2 and TRBJ2-1; 12 nucleotides align to TRBD1. This CDR3 has 15 residues. In germline, CDR1 is SGHAT, CDR2 FQNNGV. Unmatched junction bases numbered 4, after V lost 0 bases and J lost 10 bases. The CDR3 bases are TGTGCCAGCAGCTTAGAGGGACAGGGGGCTTGGGAGCAGTTCTTC. This codes for CASSLEGQGAWEQFF.

The chain is built from TRBV28 and TRBJ1-2; unclear D gene. Germline CDR1 is MDHEN and CDR2 is SYDVKM. The germline V and J ends were trimmed by 8 bases and 6 bases, with 13 bases remaining between them. CDR3 length: 12 residues. The CDR3 region is CASSEGGDGYTF. The CDR3 bases are TGTGCCAGCTCGGAGGGAGGCGATGGCTACACCTTC.

V and J are TRBV30 and TRBJ2-3, with TRBD1 as a possible D gene (6 bases). V lost 4 bases and J 0 bases, leaving 11 bases between the germline ends. Germline V gene sequence: CDR1 GTSNPN, CDR2 SVGIG (reference sequence). The CDR3 sequence is 14 residues long. CDR3 sequence reads: CAWTQGTSTDTQYF. In nucleotides, the CDR3 is TGTGCCTGGACACAGGGAACTAGCACAGATACGCAGTATTTT.

J is TRBJ2-7 and V is TRBV6-6; D gene ambiguous. V was pared by 7 bases and J by 6 bases, with 10 bases between. The CDR3 extends over 11 amino acids. CDR1 is MNHNY and CDR2 is SVGAGI in the germline V gene (reference sequence). The CDR3 DNA sequence: TGTGCCAGCAAAGTTCCGGGCGAGCAGTACTTC. It specifies CASKVPGEQYF.

This chain connects TRBV28 to TRBJ2-7; possibly TRBD1 for D (6 bases). Trimming pared 6 bases from V and 4 bases from J, leaving 19 bases between. This CDR3 is built from 15 residues. Germline V gene lookup returns CDR1 MDHEN and CDR2 SYDVKM. The CDR3 DNA follows: TGTGCCAGCAGCGCTACAGGGAATCGGTTGTACGAGCAGTACTTC. It specifies CASSATGNRLYEQYF.

The rearrangement joins TRBV10-1 to TRBJ2-5, with unresolved D. Germline-derived CDR1 and CDR2 are WNHNN and SYGVQD (reference sequence). The CDR3 has 13 amino acids. V was shortened by 8 bases and J by 1 base, with 11 bases between the two germline ends. CDR3 bases: TGCGCCAGCGGAGAGCAGAGCCAAGAGACCCAGTACTTC. Residues: CASGEQSQETQYF.

This rearrangement joins TRBV6-6 to TRBJ2-7, with 11 bases that match TRBD2. This CDR3 is built from 16 residues. V shed 0 bases and J 6 bases; nucleotides not matched to a gene: 7. Germline values: CDR1 MNHNY, CDR2 SVGAGI (reference sequence). CDR3 sequence: CASSYSKLAGDGEQYF. The CDR3 bases are TGTGCCAGCAGTTACTCGAAACTAGCGGGAGACGGCGAGCAGTACTTC.

This clone was seen a single time. The chain uses TRBV7-9 and TRBJ2-7, with D maybe TRBD1 (6 bases). The CDR3 totals 15 residues. Germline CDR1 and CDR2: SEHNR and FQNEAQ (reference sequence). Trimming stripped 5 bases from V and 0 bases from J, with 14 bases between. In nucleotides, the CDR3 is TGTGCCAGCAGCACGACAGACAGGAGCTCCTACGAGCAGTACTTC. Translation: CASSTTDRSSYEQYF.

The chain is built from TRBV5-1 and TRBJ2-1; 9 positions agree with TRBD1. J gave up 3 bases and V 1 base, and 2 bases lay outside the gene matches. Germline CDR1 is SGHRS and CDR2 is YFSETQ. The CDR3 runs to 15 residues. CDR3: CASSLSGQGYNEQFF. The DNA for the CDR3 is TGCGCCAGCAGCTTGTCGGGACAGGGCTACAATGAGCAGTTCTTC.

The chain has TRBV5-1 and TRBJ2-7; D may be TRBD1 (6 bases). V was trimmed by 4 bases and J by 2 bases, leaving 16 bases between them. Per germline, CDR1 SGHRS and CDR2 YFSETQ. This CDR3 has 15 residues. DNA of the CDR3: TGCGCCAGCAGCACTAAGACAGGTCCCACCTACGAGCAGTACTTC. Protein: CASSTKTGPTYEQYF.

The V and J genes are TRBV6-6 and TRBJ1-5, with D tentatively TRBD1 (5 bases). CDR3 length: 13 amino acids. Trimming pared 2 bases from V and 7 bases from J, leaving 9 bases between. Germline V lookup: CDR1 MNHNY, CDR2 SVGAGI (reference sequence). CDR3 residues: CASSYGKGQPQHF. The CDR3 bases are TGTGCCAGCAGTTACGGAAAGGGGCAGCCCCAGCATTTT.

The chain links TRBV29-1 to TRBJ2-5; 7 positions match TRBD1. This CDR3 comprises 11 residues. Germline V gene data show CDR1 as SQVTM and CDR2 as ANQGSEA. V was clipped by 3 bases and J by 5 bases; unmatched bases: 0. CDR3 nucleotide sequence: TGCAGCGTTGAGACAGGGGAGACCCAGTACTTC. Amino acid sequence: CSVETGETQYF.